Listed below are T cell receptor beta chains from one sample, sequenced in a study of shared clonotypes between healthy human individuals. Method: immunoSEQ multiplex PCR; TCRdb's copy keeps in-frame clones and lacks some. Of a few million clones listed, about 92% are singletons. The sample comprised naive CD4+ T cells sorted from blood. The origin of the receptors is a young man in good health. The CDR3 runs from the conserved cysteine through the conserved F or W. The order of the fields is V gene, clone size, D gene, J gene, CDR3 protein, CDR3 DNA. The D gene is left open where the match is weak. The size field is filled for only some rows; it gives once, few, many or a size class.

V gene: TRBV9
clone size: -
D gene: TRBD1
J gene: TRBJ1-4
CDR3 protein: CASSLGGQGVVEKLFF
CDR3 DNA: TGTGCCAGCAGCCTAGGGGGACAGGGAGTCGTCGAAAAACTGTTTTTT

V gene: TRBV9
clone size: -
D gene: -
J gene: TRBJ2-1
CDR3 protein: CASSPSPGLGNEQFF
CDR3 DNA: TGTGCCAGCAGCCCCTCCCCCGGACTGGGTAATGAGCAGTTCTTC

V gene: TRBV6-1
clone size: -
D gene: -
J gene: TRBJ2-7
CDR3 protein: CASSEGLLSSYEQYF
CDR3 DNA: TGTGCCAGCAGTGAAGGGCTCCTGAGCTCCTACGAGCAGTACTTC

V gene: TRBV5-4
clone size: -
D gene: TRBD2
J gene: TRBJ2-2
CDR3 protein: CASSLESGRAGTGELFF
CDR3 DNA: TGTGCCAGCAGCTTGGAAAGCGGGAGGGCCGGCACCGGGGAGCTGTTTTTT

V gene: TRBV27
clone size: -
D gene: TRBD1
J gene: TRBJ1-2
CDR3 protein: CASSSLRDRGFNYGYTF
CDR3 DNA: TGTGCCAGCAGTTCACTACGGGACAGGGGGTTTAACTATGGCTACACCTTC

V gene: TRBV5-8
clone size: -
D gene: -
J gene: TRBJ1-5
CDR3 protein: CASSLQGGTGQPQHF
CDR3 DNA: TGTGCCAGCAGCCTTCAGGGAGGGACGGGTCAGCCCCAGCATTTT

V gene: TRBV28
clone size: -
D gene: -
J gene: TRBJ2-5
CDR3 protein: CASSFRAPETQYF
CDR3 DNA: TGTGCCAGCAGTTTCAGGGCCCCTGAGACCCAGTACTTC

V gene: TRBV28
clone size: -
D gene: -
J gene: TRBJ1-4
CDR3 protein: CASSFSDRNEKLFF
CDR3 DNA: TGTGCCAGCAGTTTCTCAGATCGTAATGAAAAACTGTTTTTT

V gene: TRBV18
clone size: -
D gene: -
J gene: TRBJ1-1
CDR3 protein: CASSTQQVSNTEAFF
CDR3 DNA: TGTGCCAGCTCTACCCAACAGGTCTCGAACACTGAAGCTTTCTTT

V gene: TRBV5-4
clone size: -
D gene: -
J gene: TRBJ2-3
CDR3 protein: CASRAGTQTDTQYF
CDR3 DNA: TGTGCCAGCAGGGCCGGGACACAAACAGATACGCAGTATTTT

V gene: TRBV27
clone size: -
D gene: TRBD1
J gene: TRBJ2-3
CDR3 protein: CASRRQGAGDTQYF
CDR3 DNA: TGTGCCAGCAGAAGACAGGGGGCCGGAGATACGCAGTATTTT

V gene: TRBV2
clone size: -
D gene: TRBD1
J gene: TRBJ1-3
CDR3 protein: CASSAMGQSSGNTIYF
CDR3 DNA: TGTGCCAGCAGTGCTATGGGACAGAGCTCTGGAAACACCATATATTTT

V gene: TRBV9
clone size: -
D gene: -
J gene: TRBJ2-2
CDR3 protein: CASSPGGGLFF
CDR3 DNA: TGTGCCAGCAGCCCCGGGGGCGGGCTGTTTTTT

V gene: TRBV7-2
clone size: -
D gene: -
J gene: TRBJ2-7
CDR3 protein: CASSQYTGHTYEQYF
CDR3 DNA: TGTGCCAGCAGCCAATACACAGGGCATACCTACGAGCAGTACTTC

V gene: TRBV5-1
clone size: -
D gene: TRBD1
J gene: TRBJ2-6
CDR3 protein: CASSLASDRGRSREVNVLTF
CDR3 DNA: TGCGCCAGCAGCTTGGCCTCAGACAGGGGGCGTTCCAGGGAAGTCAACGTCCTGACTTTC

V gene: TRBV29-1
clone size: -
D gene: -
J gene: TRBJ1-2
CDR3 protein: CSVELWQDYGYTF
CDR3 DNA: TGCAGCGTTGAGTTGTGGCAAGACTATGGCTACACCTTC

V gene: TRBV5-1
clone size: -
D gene: TRBD2
J gene: TRBJ2-2
CDR3 protein: CASSEELAGTGELFF
CDR3 DNA: TGCGCCAGCAGCGAAGAACTAGCGGGCACCGGGGAGCTGTTTTTT

V gene: TRBV4-1
clone size: -
D gene: -
J gene: TRBJ1-2
CDR3 protein: CASSQGGGWDYGYTF
CDR3 DNA: TGCGCCAGCAGCCAAGGTGGAGGGTGGGACTATGGCTACACCTTC

V gene: TRBV5-1
clone size: -
D gene: -
J gene: TRBJ2-3
CDR3 protein: CASSGTGTGTDTQYF
CDR3 DNA: TGCGCCAGCAGCGGTACCGGGACCGGCACAGATACGCAGTATTTT

V gene: TRBV19
clone size: -
D gene: -
J gene: TRBJ2-1
CDR3 protein: CASSIPNYGEQFF
CDR3 DNA: TGTGCCAGTAGTATCCCTAACTATGGTGAGCAGTTCTTC

V gene: TRBV6-5
clone size: -
D gene: -
J gene: TRBJ1-6
CDR3 protein: CASRGERWGSPLHF
CDR3 DNA: TGTGCCAGCAGAGGCGAGCGGTGGGGTTCACCCCTCCACTTT

V gene: TRBV6-5
clone size: -
D gene: TRBD2
J gene: TRBJ2-2
CDR3 protein: CATGGGSNTGELFF
CDR3 DNA: TGTGCAACCGGCGGGGGGTCGAACACCGGGGAGCTGTTTTTT

V gene: TRBV2
clone size: -
D gene: -
J gene: TRBJ2-1
CDR3 protein: CASSTPPPKANEQFF
CDR3 DNA: TGTGCCAGCAGTACTCCGCCGCCCAAGGCCAATGAGCAGTTCTTC

V gene: TRBV6-1
clone size: -
D gene: -
J gene: TRBJ1-5
CDR3 protein: CASSPSALTAQPQHF
CDR3 DNA: TGTGCCAGCTCTCCCTCAGCCCTTACGGCTCAGCCCCAGCATTTT

V gene: TRBV6-4
clone size: -
D gene: -
J gene: TRBJ2-1
CDR3 protein: CASSDLLGDTEQFF
CDR3 DNA: TGTGCCAGCAGTGACTTGCTCGGTGACACTGAGCAGTTCTTC

V gene: TRBV7-9
clone size: -
D gene: TRBD2
J gene: TRBJ2-1
CDR3 protein: CASSQPVQRGDAVDEQFF
CDR3 DNA: TGTGCCAGCAGTCAACCCGTTCAGCGGGGGGACGCTGTGGATGAGCAGTTCTTC

V gene: TRBV5-1
clone size: -
D gene: -
J gene: TRBJ2-5
CDR3 protein: CASSLGVSSQETQYF
CDR3 DNA: TGCGCCAGCAGCTTGGGGGTTAGCAGCCAAGAGACCCAGTACTTC

V gene: TRBV4-1
clone size: -
D gene: TRBD1
J gene: TRBJ1-2
CDR3 protein: CASSPGFTGGYGYTF
CDR3 DNA: TGCGCCAGCAGCCCGGGTTTTACAGGGGGCTATGGCTACACCTTC

V gene: TRBV9
clone size: once
D gene: TRBD1
J gene: TRBJ2-7
CDR3 protein: CASSAGTGGSYEQYF
CDR3 DNA: TGTGCCAGCAGCGCCGGGACAGGGGGGAGCTACGAGCAGTACTTC

V gene: TRBV27
clone size: -
D gene: TRBD2
J gene: TRBJ2-2
CDR3 protein: CASTPSGGAVPGELFF
CDR3 DNA: TGTGCCAGCACCCCTAGCGGGGGGGCCGTCCCCGGGGAGCTGTTTTTT

V gene: TRBV5-1
clone size: -
D gene: -
J gene: TRBJ2-7
CDR3 protein: CASSLVGGAYEQYF
CDR3 DNA: TGCGCCAGCAGCTTAGTAGGGGGGGCCTACGAGCAGTACTTC

V gene: TRBV11-2
clone size: -
D gene: -
J gene: TRBJ1-2
CDR3 protein: CASSVDIYMDGYTF
CDR3 DNA: TGTGCCAGCAGCGTGGACATTTATATGGATGGCTACACCTTC

V gene: TRBV2
clone size: -
D gene: TRBD2
J gene: TRBJ2-5
CDR3 protein: CASRVTSGTQETQYF
CDR3 DNA: TGTGCCAGCAGAGTAACTAGCGGGACACAAGAGACCCAGTACTTC

V gene: TRBV5-4
clone size: -
D gene: TRBD2
J gene: TRBJ2-7
CDR3 protein: CASSLGGTTFNEQYF
CDR3 DNA: TGTGCCAGCAGCTTGGGTGGGACTACTTTTAACGAGCAGTACTTC

V gene: TRBV6-1
clone size: -
D gene: TRBD1
J gene: TRBJ2-3
CDR3 protein: CASSRDRGADTQYF
CDR3 DNA: TGTGCCAGCAGCCGGGACAGGGGTGCCGATACGCAGTATTTT

V gene: TRBV27
clone size: -
D gene: -
J gene: TRBJ1-2
CDR3 protein: CASSQYGYTF
CDR3 DNA: TGTGCCAGCAGCCAATATGGCTACACCTTC

V gene: TRBV7-9
clone size: -
D gene: TRBD1
J gene: TRBJ2-2
CDR3 protein: CASSLAWDRNTGELFF
CDR3 DNA: TGTGCCAGCAGCCTAGCCTGGGACAGAAACACCGGGGAGCTGTTTTTT

V gene: TRBV6-1
clone size: -
D gene: -
J gene: TRBJ1-2
CDR3 protein: CASRDGYYGYTF
CDR3 DNA: TGTGCCAGCCGGGACGGCTACTATGGCTACACCTTC

V gene: TRBV9
clone size: -
D gene: -
J gene: TRBJ1-3
CDR3 protein: CATSTGSAGNTIYF
CDR3 DNA: TGTGCCACATCCACAGGGTCGGCAGGAAACACCATATATTTT

V gene: TRBV15
clone size: -
D gene: -
J gene: TRBJ1-5
CDR3 protein: CATSRRERIYQPQHF
CDR3 DNA: TGTGCCACCAGCAGACGGGAGCGGATTTATCAGCCCCAGCATTTT

V gene: TRBV5-1
clone size: -
D gene: TRBD1
J gene: TRBJ1-2
CDR3 protein: CASSLGDSAGNYGYTF
CDR3 DNA: TGCGCCAGCAGCTTGGGGGACAGTGCGGGGAACTATGGCTACACCTTC

V gene: TRBV5-4
clone size: -
D gene: TRBD2
J gene: TRBJ2-3
CDR3 protein: CAMGLAPTSTDTQYF
CDR3 DNA: TGTGCCATGGGACTAGCCCCGACATCCACAGATACGCAGTATTTT